The clone carrying this T cell receptor beta chain was counted between two and nine times. The CDR3 has 15 amino acids. V was clipped by 0 bases and J by 0 bases, with 6 bases between them. Germline CDR1 MNHGY, CDR2 SAAAGT. The sample comes from a study of blood T cell repertoires in COVID-19. Per the study methods: Amplification from reference gene primers served as the basis for estimated nucleated cell counts. Method: immunoSEQ multiplex PCR; TCRdb's copy keeps in-frame clones and lacks some. That table gives V, J and clone size, and the DNA gave D and trimming. The sample yields roughly 280,000 clones, 80% to 90% seen once. The study assigned cohorts using participant-reported clinical history.

The source material was PBMCs or T cells enriched from blood (not recorded which). The receptor was isolated from a woman aged 18-35 years who had recovered from COVID-19. The V gene is TRBV6-8, the J gene TRBJ1-5, with D uncertain. The CDR3 is CASSYSSVSNQPQHF. DNA for the CDR3: TGTGCCAGCAGTTACTCGTCAGTTAGCAATCAGCCCCAGCATTTT.